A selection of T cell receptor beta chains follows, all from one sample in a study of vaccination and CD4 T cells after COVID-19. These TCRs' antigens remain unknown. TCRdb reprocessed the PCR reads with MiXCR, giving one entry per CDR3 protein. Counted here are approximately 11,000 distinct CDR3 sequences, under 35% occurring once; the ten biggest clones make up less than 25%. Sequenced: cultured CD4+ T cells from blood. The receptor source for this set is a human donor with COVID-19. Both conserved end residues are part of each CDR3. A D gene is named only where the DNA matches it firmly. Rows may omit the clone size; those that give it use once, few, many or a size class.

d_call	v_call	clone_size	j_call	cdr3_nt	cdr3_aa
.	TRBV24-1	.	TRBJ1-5	TGTGCCACCAGTGGGGGGGGTAATCAGCCCCAGCATTTT	CATSGGGNQPQHF
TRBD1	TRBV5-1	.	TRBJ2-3	TGCGCCAGCAGCTTATCTATTACAGGGGCTGTGACAGATACGCAGTATTTT	CASSLSITGAVTDTQYF
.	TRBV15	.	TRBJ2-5	TGTGCCACCAGCAGAGTTGCGGCGGACAGACAAGAGACCCAGTACTTC	CATSRVAADRQETQYF
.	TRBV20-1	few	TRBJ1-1	TGCAGTGCCACAGCGTGGAGCACTGAAGCTTTCTTT	CSATAWSTEAFF
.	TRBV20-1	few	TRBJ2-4	TGCAGTGCTCCCACGGAGGGGCAAAACATTCAGTACTTC	CSAPTEGQNIQYF
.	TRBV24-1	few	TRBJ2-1	TGTGCCACCTCACTAACCAATGAGCAGTTCTTC	CATSLTNEQFF
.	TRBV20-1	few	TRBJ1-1	TGCAGTGCTAGACGGGACGGGAACACTGAAGCTTTCTTT	CSARRDGNTEAFF
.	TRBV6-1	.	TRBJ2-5	TGTGCCACCACCCCAGGGATGGGGACCCAGTACTTC	CATTPGMGTQYF
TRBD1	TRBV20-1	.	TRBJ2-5	TGCAGTGTTAGGGGGGGGACAGGGAGTGAGACCCAGTACTTC	CSVRGGTGSETQYF
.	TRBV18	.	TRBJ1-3	TGTGCCAGCTCACCATCAGGGGCCGGCTCTGGAAACACCATATATTTT	CASSPSGAGSGNTIYF
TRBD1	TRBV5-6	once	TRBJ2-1	TGTGCCAGCAGCTTGGACAACCTCGGGACAGGGTTGGTAAATGAGCAGTTCTTC	CASSLDNLGTGLVNEQFF
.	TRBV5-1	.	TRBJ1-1	TGCGCCAGCAGCTTCGGGGGTGGGAACACTGAAGCTTTCTTT	CASSFGGGNTEAFF
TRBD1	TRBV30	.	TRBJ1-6	TGTGCCTGGAGTCGAAACAGGGGGACATCACCCCTCCACTTT	CAWSRNRGTSPLHF
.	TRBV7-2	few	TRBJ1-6	TGTGCCAGCAGCTTACAGGGTGAGAATTCACCCCTCCACTTT	CASSLQGENSPLHF
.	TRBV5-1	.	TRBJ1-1	TGCGCCAGCTCCTCAGGGAACACTGAAGCTTTCTTT	CASSSGNTEAFF
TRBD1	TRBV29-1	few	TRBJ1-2	TGCAGCGCTGGGGACAGGGGGGACTATGGCTACACCTTC	CSAGDRGDYGYTF
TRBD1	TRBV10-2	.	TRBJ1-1	TGCGCCAGCAGTGCCACCGGGACAGCCCGAATGAACACTGAAGCTTTCTTT	CASSATGTARMNTEAFF
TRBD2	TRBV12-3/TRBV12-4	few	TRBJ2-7	TGTGCCAGCCCCCTGGGCCAGCGGGGGGGCTACGAGCAGTACTTC	CASPLGQRGGYEQYF
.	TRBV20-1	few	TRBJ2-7	TGCAGTGCTAGTGGTGGGAGGGGGGCGGCCTACGAGCAGTACTTC	CSASGGRGAAYEQYF
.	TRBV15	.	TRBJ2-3	TGTGCCACCAGCAGGGACGGCACAGATACGCAGTATTTT	CATSRDGTDTQYF
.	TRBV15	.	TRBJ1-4	TGTGCCACCAGCCCGTTCGAGTTGGGGGAAAAACTGTTTTTT	CATSPFELGEKLFF
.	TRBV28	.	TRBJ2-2	TGTGCCAGCAGTTTATGGGGGGCCCCTCACACCGGGGAGCTGTTTTTT	CASSLWGAPHTGELFF
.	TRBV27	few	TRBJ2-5	TGTGCCAGCAGTTTCTCCTCACAAGAGACCCAGTACTTC	CASSFSSQETQYF
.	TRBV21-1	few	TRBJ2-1	TGTGCCAGCAGCCGAAAATCCCAGGACGACAGGGATGGGTCGGGTGAGCAGTTCTTC	CASSRKSQDDRDGSGEQFF
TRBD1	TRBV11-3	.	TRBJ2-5	TGTGCCAGCAGCTTAGATGCCTGGGGGCAGGGGGAGCAGACCCAGTACTTC	CASSLDAWGQGEQTQYF
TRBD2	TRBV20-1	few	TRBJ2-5	TGCAGTGCTAGAGATAGTCCGCGGGGGGAGACCCAGTACTTC	CSARDSPRGETQYF
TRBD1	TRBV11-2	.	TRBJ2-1	TGCGCCAGCAGCCAAGATCGGACAGGGGCCTACAATGAGCAGTTCTTC	CASSQDRTGAYNEQFF
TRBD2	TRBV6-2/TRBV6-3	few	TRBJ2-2	TGTGCCAGCAATAGCGGGGGTGCCTCGCGGACCGGGGAGCTGTTTTTT	CASNSGGASRTGELFF
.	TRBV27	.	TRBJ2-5	TGTGCCAGCAGAGGAGCGGAAAGTCTCCCAATCGGAAAAGAGACCCAGTACTTC	CASRGAESLPIGKETQYF
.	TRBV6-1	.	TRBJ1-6	TGTGCCAGCAGTGAAGTCGTGACAGGCAATTCACCCCTCCACTTT	CASSEVVTGNSPLHF
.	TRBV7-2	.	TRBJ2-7	TGTGCCAGCAGCAGCAACAGGGCTTCCTACGAGCAGTACTTC	CASSSNRASYEQYF
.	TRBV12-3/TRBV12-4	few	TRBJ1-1	TGTGCCAGCGCTACCCCTTGGGGCACTGAAGCTTTCTTT	CASATPWGTEAFF
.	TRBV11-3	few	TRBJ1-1	TGTGCCAGCAGCTTAGTTGGGGGGAACACTGAAGCTTTCTTT	CASSLVGGNTEAFF
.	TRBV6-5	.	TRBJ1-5	TGTGCCAGCAGTTACTCGAACCAGGGCGATCAGCCCCAGCATTTT	CASSYSNQGDQPQHF
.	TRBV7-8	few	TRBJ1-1	TGTGCCAGCAGCTATAACAGGAACCCTGAAGCTTTCTTT	CASSYNRNPEAFF
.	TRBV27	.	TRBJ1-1	TGTGCCAGCAGTTCAGAACAGGACGACACTGAAGCTTTCTTT	CASSSEQDDTEAFF
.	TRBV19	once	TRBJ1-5	TGTGCCAGTAGTATGGACAACAAACGGCCCCAGCATTTT	CASSMDNKRPQHF
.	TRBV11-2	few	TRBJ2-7	TGTGCCAGCAGCTTAGCGGGGCAGGGTGGTGAGTACGAGCAGTACTTC	CASSLAGQGGEYEQYF
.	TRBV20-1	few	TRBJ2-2	TGCAGTGCTAGAGGGCAGGGATCCCGGAACACCGGGGAGCTGTTTTTT	CSARGQGSRNTGELFF
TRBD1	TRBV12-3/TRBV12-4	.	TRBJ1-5	TGTGCCAGCAGACAGGACAGGGTCGAGCAGCCCCAGCATTTT	CASRQDRVEQPQHF
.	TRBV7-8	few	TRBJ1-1	TGTGCCAGCAGCTTCCCCGCGGGTTTCATGAACACTGAAGCTTTCTTT	CASSFPAGFMNTEAFF
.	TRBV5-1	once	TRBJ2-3	TGCGCCAGCAGCTTGATTCCCACAGATACGCAGTATTTT	CASSLIPTDTQYF